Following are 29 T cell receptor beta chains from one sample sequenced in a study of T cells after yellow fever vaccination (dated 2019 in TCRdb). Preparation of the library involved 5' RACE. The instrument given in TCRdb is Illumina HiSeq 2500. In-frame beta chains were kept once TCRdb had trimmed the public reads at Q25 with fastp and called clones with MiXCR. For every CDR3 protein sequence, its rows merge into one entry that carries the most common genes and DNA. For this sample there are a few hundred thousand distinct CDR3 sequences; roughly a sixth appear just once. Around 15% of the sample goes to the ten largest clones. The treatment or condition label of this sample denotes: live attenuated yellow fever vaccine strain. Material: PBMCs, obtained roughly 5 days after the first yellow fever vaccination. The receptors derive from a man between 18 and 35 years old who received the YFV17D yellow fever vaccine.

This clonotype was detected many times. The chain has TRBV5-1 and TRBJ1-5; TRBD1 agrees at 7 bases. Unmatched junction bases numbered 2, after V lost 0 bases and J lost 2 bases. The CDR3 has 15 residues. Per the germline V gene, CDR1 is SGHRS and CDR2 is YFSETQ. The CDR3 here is CASSLGTGRNQPQHF. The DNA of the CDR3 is TGCGCCAGCAGCTTGGGGACAGGCCGCAATCAGCCCCAGCATTTT.

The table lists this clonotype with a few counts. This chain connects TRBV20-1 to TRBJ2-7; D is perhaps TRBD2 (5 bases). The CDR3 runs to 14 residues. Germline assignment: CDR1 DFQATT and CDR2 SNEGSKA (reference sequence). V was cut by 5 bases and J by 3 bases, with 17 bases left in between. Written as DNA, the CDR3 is TGCAGTGCTTTGGAACGGGTGAGGGACTACGAGCAGTACGTC. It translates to CSALERVRDYEQYV.

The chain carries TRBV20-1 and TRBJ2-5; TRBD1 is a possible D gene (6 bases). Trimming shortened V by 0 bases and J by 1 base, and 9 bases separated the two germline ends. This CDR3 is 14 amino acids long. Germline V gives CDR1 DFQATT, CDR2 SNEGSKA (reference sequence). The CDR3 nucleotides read TGCAGTGCTAGAGATACAGGGAGCCAAGAGACCCAGTACTTC. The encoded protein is CSARDTGSQETQYF.

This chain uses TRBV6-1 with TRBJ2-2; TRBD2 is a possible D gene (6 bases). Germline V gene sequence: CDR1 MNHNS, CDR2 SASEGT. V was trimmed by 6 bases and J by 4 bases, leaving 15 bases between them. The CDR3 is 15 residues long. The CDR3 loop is CASRAWGVGTGELFF. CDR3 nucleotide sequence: TGTGCCAGCAGGGCTTGGGGGGTAGGCACCGGGGAGCTGTTTTTT.

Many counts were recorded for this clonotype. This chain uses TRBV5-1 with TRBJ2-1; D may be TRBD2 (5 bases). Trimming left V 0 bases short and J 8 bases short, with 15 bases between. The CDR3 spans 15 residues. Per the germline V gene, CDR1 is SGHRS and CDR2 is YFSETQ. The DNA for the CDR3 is TGCGCCAGCAGCTTGGATGGAGGCACGTTGGATGAGCAGTTCTTC. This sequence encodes CASSLDGGTLDEQFF.

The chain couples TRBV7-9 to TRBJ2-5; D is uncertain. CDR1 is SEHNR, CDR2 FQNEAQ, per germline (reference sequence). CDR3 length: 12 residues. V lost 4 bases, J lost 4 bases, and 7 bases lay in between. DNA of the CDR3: TGTGCCAGCAGCTCCCGGAGAGAGACCCAGTACTTC. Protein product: CASSSRRETQYF.

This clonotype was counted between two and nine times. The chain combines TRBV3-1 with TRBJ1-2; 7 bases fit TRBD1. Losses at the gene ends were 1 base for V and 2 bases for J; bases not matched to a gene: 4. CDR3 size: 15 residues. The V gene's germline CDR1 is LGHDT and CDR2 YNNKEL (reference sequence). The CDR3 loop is CASSQGQGPNYGYTF. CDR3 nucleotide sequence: TGTGCCAGCAGCCAAGGACAGGGACCGAACTATGGCTACACCTTC.

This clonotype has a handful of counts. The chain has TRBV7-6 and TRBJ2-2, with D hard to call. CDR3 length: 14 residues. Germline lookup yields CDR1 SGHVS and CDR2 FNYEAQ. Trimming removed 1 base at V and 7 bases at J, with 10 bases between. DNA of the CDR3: TGTGCCAGCAGCTTAGTATCTTTGGACGGGGAGCTGTTTTTT. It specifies CASSLVSLDGELFF.

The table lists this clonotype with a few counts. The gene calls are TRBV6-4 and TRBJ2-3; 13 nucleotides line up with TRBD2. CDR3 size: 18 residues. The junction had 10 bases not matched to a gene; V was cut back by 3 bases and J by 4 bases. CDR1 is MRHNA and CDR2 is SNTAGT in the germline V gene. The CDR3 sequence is CASSELPGLAGNPDTQYF. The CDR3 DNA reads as TGTGCCAGCAGTGAGCTCCCGGGACTAGCGGGGAACCCAGATACGCAGTATTTT.

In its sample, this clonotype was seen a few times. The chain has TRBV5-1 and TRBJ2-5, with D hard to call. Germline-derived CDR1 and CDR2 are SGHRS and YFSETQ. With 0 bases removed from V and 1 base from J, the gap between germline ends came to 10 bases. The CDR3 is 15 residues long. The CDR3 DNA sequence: TGCGCCAGCAGCTTGGAGGCCGGGCTCCAAGAGACCCAGTACTTC. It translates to CASSLEAGLQETQYF.

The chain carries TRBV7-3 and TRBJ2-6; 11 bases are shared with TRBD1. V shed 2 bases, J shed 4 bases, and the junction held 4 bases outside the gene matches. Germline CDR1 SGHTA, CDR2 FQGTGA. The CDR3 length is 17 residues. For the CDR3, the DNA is TGTGCCAGCAGCTTAGCAGGACAGGGGGCAGGGGCCAACGTCCTGACTTTC. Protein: CASSLAGQGAGANVLTF.

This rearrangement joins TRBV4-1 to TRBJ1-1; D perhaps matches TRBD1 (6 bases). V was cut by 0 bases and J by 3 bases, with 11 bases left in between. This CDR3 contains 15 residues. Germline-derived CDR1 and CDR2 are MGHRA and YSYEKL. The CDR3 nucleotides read TGCGCCAGCAGCCAAGATACAGGGTGGGACACTGAAGCTTTCTTT. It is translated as CASSQDTGWDTEAFF.

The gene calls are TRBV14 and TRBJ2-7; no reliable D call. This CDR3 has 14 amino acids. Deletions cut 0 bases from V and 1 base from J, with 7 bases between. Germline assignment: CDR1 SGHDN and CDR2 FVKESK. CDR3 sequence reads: CASSQDYASYEQYF. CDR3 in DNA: TGTGCCAGCAGCCAAGATTACGCGTCCTACGAGCAGTACTTC.

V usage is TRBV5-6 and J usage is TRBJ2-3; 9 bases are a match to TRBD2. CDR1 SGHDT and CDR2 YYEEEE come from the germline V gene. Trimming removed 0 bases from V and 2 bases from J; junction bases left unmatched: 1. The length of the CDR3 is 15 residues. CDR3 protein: CASSLERGVTDTQYF. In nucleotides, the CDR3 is TGTGCCAGCAGCTTGGAGCGGGGGGTCACAGATACGCAGTATTTT.

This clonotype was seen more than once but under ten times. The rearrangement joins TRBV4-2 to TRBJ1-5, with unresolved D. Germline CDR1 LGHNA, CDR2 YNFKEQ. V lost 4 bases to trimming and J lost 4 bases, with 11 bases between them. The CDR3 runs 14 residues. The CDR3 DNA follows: TGTGCCAGCAGCCCGGATGAGGGAAATCAGCCCCAGCATTTT. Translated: CASSPDEGNQPQHF.

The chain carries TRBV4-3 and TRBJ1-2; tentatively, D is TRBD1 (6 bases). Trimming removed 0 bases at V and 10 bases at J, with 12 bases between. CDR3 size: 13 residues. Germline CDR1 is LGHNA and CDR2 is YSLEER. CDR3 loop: CASSQDGQTVYTF. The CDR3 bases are TGCGCCAGCAGCCAAGATGGACAGACAGTCTACACCTTC.

The CDR3 DNA reads as TGTGCCAGCAGCCAAGTAACGAACACCGGGGAGCTGTTTTTT. Translating gives CASSQVTNTGELFF. This chain connects TRBV4-2 to TRBJ2-2; D is unclear. The CDR3 sequence is 14 residues long. The V gene lost 1 base and the J gene lost 0 bases, with 3 bases spanning the gap. CDR1 LGHNA and CDR2 YNFKEQ come from the germline V gene.

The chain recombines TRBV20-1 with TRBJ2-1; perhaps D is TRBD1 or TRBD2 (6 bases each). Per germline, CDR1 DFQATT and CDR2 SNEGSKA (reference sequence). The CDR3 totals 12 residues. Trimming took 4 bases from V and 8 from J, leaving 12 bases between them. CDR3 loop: CSAKVGGYEQFF. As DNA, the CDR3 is TGCAGTGCTAAGGTGGGGGGCTATGAGCAGTTCTTC.

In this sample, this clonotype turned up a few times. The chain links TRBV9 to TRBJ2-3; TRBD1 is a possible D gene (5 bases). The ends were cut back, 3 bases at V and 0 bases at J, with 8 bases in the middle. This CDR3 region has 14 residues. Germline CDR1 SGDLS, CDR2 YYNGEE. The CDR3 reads CASSDRISTDTQYF. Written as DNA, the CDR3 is TGTGCCAGCAGCGACAGGATAAGCACAGATACGCAGTATTTT.

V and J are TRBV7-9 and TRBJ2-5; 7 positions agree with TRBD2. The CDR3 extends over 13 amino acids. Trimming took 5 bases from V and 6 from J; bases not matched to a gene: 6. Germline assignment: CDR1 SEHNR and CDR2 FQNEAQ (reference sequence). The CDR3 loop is CASSTGGRQTQYF. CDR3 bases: TGTGCCAGCAGCACCGGGGGGAGGCAGACCCAGTACTTC.

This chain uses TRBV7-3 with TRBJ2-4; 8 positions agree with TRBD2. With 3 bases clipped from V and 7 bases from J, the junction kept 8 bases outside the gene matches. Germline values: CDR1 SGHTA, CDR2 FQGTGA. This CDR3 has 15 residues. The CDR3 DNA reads TGTGCCAGCAGCTTCGGGTCCGGGGGGGGGAACATTCAGTACTTC. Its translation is CASSFGSGGGNIQYF.

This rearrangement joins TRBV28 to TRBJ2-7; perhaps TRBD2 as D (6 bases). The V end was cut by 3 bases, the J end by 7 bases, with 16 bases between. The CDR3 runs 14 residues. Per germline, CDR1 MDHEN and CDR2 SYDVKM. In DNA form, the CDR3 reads TGTGCCAGCAGTTTTTTGTCGGGTGGAGGGGAGCAGTACGTC. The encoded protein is CASSFLSGGGEQYV.

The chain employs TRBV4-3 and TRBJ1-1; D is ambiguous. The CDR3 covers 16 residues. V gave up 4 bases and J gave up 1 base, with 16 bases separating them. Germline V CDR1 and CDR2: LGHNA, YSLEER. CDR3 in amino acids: CASSREFTQQNTEAFF. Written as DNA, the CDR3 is TGCGCCAGCAGCCGAGAATTTACGCAGCAGAACACTGAAGCTTTCTTT.

For the CDR3, the DNA is TGCAGCCTCGAAGGGAAGGGGGCCCAGGTGTGGCTCCTGGGGCAGTACGTC. Its protein product is CSLEGKGAQVWLLGQYV. The rearrangement joins TRBV29-1 to TRBJ2-7, with TRBD1 identical over 7 bases. Germline V gene data show CDR1 as SQVTM and CDR2 as ANQGSEA. The V gene end was trimmed by 8 bases and the J gene end by 9 bases; junction bases not matched to a gene: 28. The length of the CDR3 is 17 residues.

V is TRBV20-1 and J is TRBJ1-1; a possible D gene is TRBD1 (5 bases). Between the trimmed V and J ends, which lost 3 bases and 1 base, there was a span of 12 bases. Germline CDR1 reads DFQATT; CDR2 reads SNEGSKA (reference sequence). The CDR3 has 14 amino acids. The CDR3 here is CSARGGGANTEAFF. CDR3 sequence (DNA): TGCAGTGCTAGGGGAGGTGGGGCGAACACTGAAGCTTTCTTT.

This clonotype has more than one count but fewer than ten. CDR3 residues: CASSQGGQSQETQYF. The CDR3 DNA follows: TGCGCCAGCAGCCAAGGCGGACAGTCCCAAGAGACCCAGTACTTC. The chain recombines TRBV4-3 with TRBJ2-5, with a possible D match to TRBD1 (6 bases). From germline, CDR1 is LGHNA and CDR2 YSLEER. The CDR3 is 15 amino acids. Trimming removed 1 base from V and 1 base from J, with 10 bases in between.

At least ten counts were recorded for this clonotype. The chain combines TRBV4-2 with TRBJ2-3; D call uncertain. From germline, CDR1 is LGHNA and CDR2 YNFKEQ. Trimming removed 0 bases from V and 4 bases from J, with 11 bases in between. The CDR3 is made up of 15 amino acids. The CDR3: CASSQDPPIPDTQYF. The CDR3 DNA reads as TGTGCCAGCAGCCAAGACCCACCCATTCCAGATACGCAGTATTTT.

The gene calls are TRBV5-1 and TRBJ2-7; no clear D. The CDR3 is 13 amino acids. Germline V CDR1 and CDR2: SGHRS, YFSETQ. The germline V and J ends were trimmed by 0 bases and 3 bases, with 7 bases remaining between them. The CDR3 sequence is CASSLGGNYEQYF. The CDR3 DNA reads TGCGCCAGCAGCTTGGGCGGAAACTACGAGCAGTACTTC.

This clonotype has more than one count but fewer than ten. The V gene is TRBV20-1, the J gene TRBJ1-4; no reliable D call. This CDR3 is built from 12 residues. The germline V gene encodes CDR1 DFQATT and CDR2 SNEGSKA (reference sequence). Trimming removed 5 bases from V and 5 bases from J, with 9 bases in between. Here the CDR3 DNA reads TGCAGTGCTTATGGAGGGAATGAAAAACTGTTTTTT. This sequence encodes CSAYGGNEKLFF.